This TCR beta chain was sequenced in a study of cytomegalovirus exposure and HLA in healthy donors. Study summary: Unique TCRs numbering about 85 million, obtained from HLA-typed donors, made up an early data release.

PCR used 60 Vbeta primers and 13 Jbeta primers. The authors' processing: In a later analysis, the count reached roughly 80 million unique TCR beta chains, with roughly 12 million shared. The method was immunoSEQ multiplex PCR; TCRdb's version includes in-frame clones alone and lacks a portion of them. D and trimming come from the DNA, and the V and J calls and clone size come from that table. The specimen's table records around 37,000 clones. This CDR3 has 17 residues. The V and J ends lost 1 base and 4 bases, in that order; junction bases with no gene match: 7. Germline CDR1 is LNHNV and CDR2 is YYDKDF (reference sequence).

Sequencing was done on a sample of PBMCs. V is TRBV15 and J is TRBJ1-1; 12 bases are shared with TRBD1. This sequence was found in a human donor in good health. This chain's CDR3 is CATSRVRDRGRSTEAFF. The CDR3 DNA reads TGTGCCACCAGCAGAGTCCGGGACAGGGGGCGTAGCACTGAAGCTTTCTTT.